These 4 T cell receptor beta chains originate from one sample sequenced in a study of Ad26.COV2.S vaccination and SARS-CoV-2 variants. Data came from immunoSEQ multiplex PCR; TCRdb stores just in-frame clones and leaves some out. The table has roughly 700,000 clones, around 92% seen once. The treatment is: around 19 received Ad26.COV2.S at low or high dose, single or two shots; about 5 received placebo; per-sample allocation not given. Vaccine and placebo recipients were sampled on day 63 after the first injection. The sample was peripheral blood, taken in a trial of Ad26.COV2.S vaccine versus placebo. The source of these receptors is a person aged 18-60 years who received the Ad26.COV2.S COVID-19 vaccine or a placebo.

As DNA, the CDR3 is TGTGCCAGCAGCTTGGGGACCGGCGGAGAAAAACTGTTTTTT. It specifies CASSLGTGGEKLFF. The rearrangement joins TRBV5-5 to TRBJ1-4; unclear D gene. The CDR3 totals 14 residues. The V gene lost 0 bases and the J gene lost 8 bases, with 11 bases spanning the gap. Germline CDR1 reads SGHKS; CDR2 reads YYEKEE (reference sequence). Full variable domain (remainder filled in from reference TRBV5-5 and TRBJ1-4): DAGVTQSPTHLIKTRGQQVTLRCSPISGHKSVSWYQQVLGQGPQFIFQYYEKEERGRGNFPDRFSARQFPNYSSELNVNALLLGDSALYLCASSLGTGGEKLFFGSGTQLSVL.

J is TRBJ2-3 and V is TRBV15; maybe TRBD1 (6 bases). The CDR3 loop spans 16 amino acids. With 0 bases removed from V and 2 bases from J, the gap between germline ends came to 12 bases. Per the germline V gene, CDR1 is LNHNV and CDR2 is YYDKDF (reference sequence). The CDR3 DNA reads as TGTGCCACCAGCAGAGACCCGGGACAACTCACAGATACGCAGTATTTT. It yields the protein CATSRDPGQLTDTQYF.

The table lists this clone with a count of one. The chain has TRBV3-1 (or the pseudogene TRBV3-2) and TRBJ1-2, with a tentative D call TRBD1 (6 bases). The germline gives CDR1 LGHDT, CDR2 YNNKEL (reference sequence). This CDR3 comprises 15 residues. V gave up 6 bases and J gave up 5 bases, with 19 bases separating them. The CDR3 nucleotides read TGTGCCAGCAGTCTACAGACAGGCTCTTTTTATGGCTACACCTTC. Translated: CASSLQTGSFYGYTF.

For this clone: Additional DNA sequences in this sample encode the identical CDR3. The CDR3 DNA reads as TGCGCCAGCAGTTTGTATCAGAACACTGAAGCTTTCTTT. Protein: CASSLYQNTEAFF. The chain joins TRBV5-1 to TRBJ1-1; D is uncertain. The CDR3 loop spans 13 amino acids. V lost 5 bases and J lost 1, with 9 bases in between. Germline CDR1 and CDR2: SGHRS and YFSETQ.